These T cell receptor beta chains were read from a single sample in a study of cytomegalovirus exposure and HLA in healthy donors. Produced via immunoSEQ multiplex PCR; TCRdb's table is partial and in-frame only. The table lists approximately 150,000 clones, roughly 72% of them singletons. Specimen: PBMCs. These receptors came from a man aged 35 to 55 in good health and CMV-seronegative. CDR3s leave out the opening cysteine and the closing phenylalanine or tryptophan.

J	V	CDR3
TRBJ2-2	TRBV2	ASSVAGGESGELF
TRBJ2-5	TRBV27	ASSPNSPGQGRETQY
TRBJ2-4	TRBV4-1	ASSQGASLVSAKNSQY
TRBJ2-5	TRBV9	ASSRLGQASEETQY
TRBJ2-2	TRBV28	AATGTRNTGELF
TRBJ1-3	TRBV19	ASSIRDSGNTIY
TRBJ2-5	TRBV7-9	ASSLEGVAGETQY
TRBJ1-1	TRBV5-1	ASSSGGTGKTEAF
TRBJ2-1	TRBV6-5	ATSITGTSNNEQF
TRBJ1-3	TRBV28	ASSFLGNTIY
TRBJ2-3	TRBV6-5	ASSSRGGSTDTQY
TRBJ2-1	TRBV7-3	ASSLMLAGYNEQF
TRBJ1-5	TRBV2	ASSAQGPGNQPQH
TRBJ2-3	TRBV10-3	AIRALGHSSTDTQY
.	TRBV5-1	ASSLTGGPSYEQY
TRBJ1-1	TRBV19	ASSVTENTEAF
.	TRBV2	ASSGGRQGGYEQY